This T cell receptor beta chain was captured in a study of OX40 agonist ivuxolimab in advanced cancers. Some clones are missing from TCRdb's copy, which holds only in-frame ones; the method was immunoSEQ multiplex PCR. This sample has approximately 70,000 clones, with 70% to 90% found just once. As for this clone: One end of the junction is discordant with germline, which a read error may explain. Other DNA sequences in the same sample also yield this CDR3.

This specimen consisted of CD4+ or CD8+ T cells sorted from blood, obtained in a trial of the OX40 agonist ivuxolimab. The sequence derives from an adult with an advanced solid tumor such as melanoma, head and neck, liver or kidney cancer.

The CDR3 region is CASSRDRLNTEAFF. The CDR3 nucleotides are TGTGCCAGCAGTCGTGACAGACTGAACACTGAGGCTTTCTTT. V usage is TRBV6-1 and J usage is TRBJ1-1; a possible D gene is TRBD1 (5 bases). The germline CDR1 and CDR2 sequences are MNHNS and SASEGT. The CDR3 consists of 14 residues.